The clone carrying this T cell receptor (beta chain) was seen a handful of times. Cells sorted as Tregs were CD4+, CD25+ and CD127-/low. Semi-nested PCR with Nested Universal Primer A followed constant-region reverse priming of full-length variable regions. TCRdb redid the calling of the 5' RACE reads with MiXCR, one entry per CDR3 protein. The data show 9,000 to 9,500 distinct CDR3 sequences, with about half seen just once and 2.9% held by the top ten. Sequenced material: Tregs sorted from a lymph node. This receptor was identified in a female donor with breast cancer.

In DNA, the CDR3 is TGCGCCAGCAGCCAAGATCAGGGAACCCAATCGGGGCAGTTCTTC. Protein product: CASSQDQGTQSGQFF. The V gene is TRBV4-1, the J gene TRBJ2-1; possible D gene TRBD1, 5 bases. This CDR3 has 15 residues. Per germline, CDR1 MGHRA and CDR2 YSYEKL. Trimming took off 0 bases at V and 12 bases at J, with 18 bases between the two ends.